This entry is about one T cell receptor (beta chain). The CDR3 has 19 residues. V lost 1 base and J 1 base, leaving 20 bases between the germline ends. Germline CDR1 and CDR2: MGHRA and YSYEKL. The data were obtained in a study of blood T cell repertoires in COVID-19. The wider study: The United States, Italy and Spain provided the acute and convalescent COVID-19 samples. PBMCs, B-cell-depleted T cells, or T cells were the source of the cDNA or gDNA that made up the material.

Per the authors' pipeline: Estimation of nucleated cell counts was performed using reference gene primer amplification. The method was immunoSEQ multiplex PCR; TCRdb's version includes in-frame clones alone and lacks a portion of them. That table gives V, J and clone size, and the DNA gave D and trimming. Of 55,000 to 75,000 clones listed, 83% were seen once; the top ten hold roughly 6%. Input material: peripheral blood. The chain carries TRBV4-1 and TRBJ1-5; D may be TRBD1 (5 bases). The TCR sequence derives from a human donor in a cohort sampled during active COVID-19. The CDR3 is CASSQVRGGIGVSNQPQHF. The CDR3 bases are TGCGCCAGCAGCCAAGTCCGGGGGGGGATTGGGGTCAGCAATCAGCCCCAGCATTTT.